This T cell receptor (beta chain) is from a study of cytomegalovirus exposure and HLA in healthy donors. Background on the study: Early released data comprised 80 million or so unique TCRs from HLA-typed donors. Findings and caveats of the study: In a later analysis, donors in an Asian-associated ancestry cluster reportedly had fewer N-insertions in productive TCRs than the cohort mean.

Remarks on this clone: Its matching antigen is unknown.

The V end lost 3 bases, the J end lost 4 bases, and 6 bases lay between the germline ends. The germline gives CDR1 SNHLY, CDR2 FYNNEI. This CDR3 is built from 13 residues. Primers for the PCR totalled 60 Vbeta and 13 Jbeta. Profiling relied on immunoSEQ multiplex PCR, and the TCRdb table lists in-frame clones only, not all of them. The repertoire holds roughly 140,000 clones, 75% to 85% seen once, with around 2.4% in the top ten. Each donor was nominally healthy when sampled (though unrecorded immune exposures were likely). The J gene is TRBJ1-4, the V gene TRBV2; perhaps TRBD1 as D (6 bases). The origin of this receptor is a woman aged 18 to 35 in good health and CMV-seropositive. The sample consisted of PBMCs. CDR3 loop: CASSDRGNEKLFF. Written as DNA, the CDR3 is TGTGCCAGCAGTGACAGGGGTAATGAAAAACTGTTTTTT. The variable domain in full, with the rest retrieved from reference TRBV2 and TRBJ1-4, is EPEVTQTPSHQVTQMGQEVILRCVPISNHLYFYWYRQILGQKVEFLVSFYNNEISEKSEIFDDQFSVERPDGSNFTLKIRSTKLEDSAMYFCASSDRGNEKLFFGSGTQLSVL.